This T cell receptor beta chain was captured by sequencing in a study of T cell clonotyping in hematopoietic cell transplantation. TCRdb's copy holds only in-frame clones and misses some; the assay was immunoSEQ multiplex PCR. The table lists about 43,000 clones, 85% of them singletons, with approximately 3% in the top ten. The time point denotes: recipient sample about 28 days before transplant, after cytoreduction. The ends were cut back, 2 bases at V and 7 bases at J, with 6 bases in the middle. The V gene's germline CDR1 is SGHDT and CDR2 YYEEEE. This CDR3 has 11 residues. The material sequenced was peripheral blood mononuclear cells, taken before stem cell transplant. The V and J genes are TRBV5-6 and TRBJ1-1, with a tentative D call TRBD1 (6 bases). This TCR derives from a man aged 60 to 69 with acute myeloid leukemia. Some clones in this sample may be carry-over from other donors' samples. Here the CDR3 DNA reads TGTGCCAGCAGCTTAGGGGGTGAAGCTTTCTTT. This codes for CASSLGGEAFF.